This T cell receptor beta chain is drawn from a study of shared clonotypes between healthy human individuals. Study details: The donor pool was made up of a couple of women and a few men aged 18 to 49.

Study-wide points: Rarefaction exposed incomplete sorted-subset sequencing despite large depth.

The donor cohort consisted entirely of Caucasian adults residing in Nashville, Tennessee. A CD45RA-negative memory subset and a CD45RA+ naive subset were separated from the CD4+ cells. CDR3 length: 16 amino acids. The germline V gene has CDR1 SGHDT and CDR2 YYEEEE. With 2 bases clipped from V and 3 bases from J, the junction kept 8 bases outside the gene matches. Worth noting for this clone: The target antigen is unknown.

Some clones are missing from TCRdb's copy, which holds only in-frame ones; the method was immunoSEQ multiplex PCR. The sample holds approximately 2.5 million clones; around 94% are singletons and the top ten take around 0.15%. The source of this sequence is a man aged 18 to 30 in good health. The V call is TRBV5-6, the J call TRBJ1-3; TRBD1 matches at 7 bases. Sequencing was performed on naive CD4+ T cells sorted from blood. The subset denotes: CD45RA+ positively selected. The CDR3 coding sequence is TGTGCCAGCAGCTTTAGAACAGGGGCTGTTGGAAACACCATATATTTT. This encodes CASSFRTGAVGNTIYF. The whole variable domain, remainder taken from reference TRBV5-6 and TRBJ1-3, is DAGVTQSPTHLIKTRGQQVTLRCSPKSGHDTVSWYQQALGQGPQFIFQYYEEEERQRGNFPDRFSGHQFPNYSSELNVNALLLGDSALYLCASSFRTGAVGNTIYFGEGSWLTVV.